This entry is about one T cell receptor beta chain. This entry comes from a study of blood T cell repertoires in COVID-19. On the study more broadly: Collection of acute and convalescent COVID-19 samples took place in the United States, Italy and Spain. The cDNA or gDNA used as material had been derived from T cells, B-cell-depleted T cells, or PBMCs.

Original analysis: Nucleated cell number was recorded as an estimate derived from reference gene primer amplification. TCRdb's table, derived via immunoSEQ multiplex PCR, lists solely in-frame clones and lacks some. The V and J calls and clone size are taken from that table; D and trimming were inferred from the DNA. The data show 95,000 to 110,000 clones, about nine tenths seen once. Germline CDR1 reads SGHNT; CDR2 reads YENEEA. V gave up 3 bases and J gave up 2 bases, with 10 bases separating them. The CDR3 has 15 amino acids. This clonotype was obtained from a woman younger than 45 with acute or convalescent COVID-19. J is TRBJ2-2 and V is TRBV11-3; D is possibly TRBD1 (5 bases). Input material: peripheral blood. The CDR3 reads CASSFFDSNTGELFF. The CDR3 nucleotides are TGTGCCAGCAGCTTTTTCGACAGTAACACCGGGGAGCTGTTTTTT.